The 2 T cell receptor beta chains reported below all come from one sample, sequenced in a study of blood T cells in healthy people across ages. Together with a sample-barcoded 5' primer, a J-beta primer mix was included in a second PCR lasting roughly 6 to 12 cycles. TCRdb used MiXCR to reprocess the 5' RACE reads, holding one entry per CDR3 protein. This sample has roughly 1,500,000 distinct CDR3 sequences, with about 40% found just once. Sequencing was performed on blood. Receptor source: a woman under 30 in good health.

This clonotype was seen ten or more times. The CDR3 DNA reads TGTGCCAGTAGTCTTAGCGGGGGACTGTTCTTC. Translating gives CASSLSGGLFF. The V call is TRBV19, the J call TRBJ2-1; 9 nucleotides agree with TRBD2. Germline values: CDR1 LNHDA, CDR2 SQIVND (reference sequence). The CDR3 loop spans 11 amino acids. V trimming: 5 bases; J trimming: 15 bases; junction bases outside the gene matches: 5. Full variable domain (rest looked up from reference TRBV19 and TRBJ2-1): DGGITQSPKYLFRKEGQNVTLSCEQNLNHDAMYWYRQDPGQGLRLIYYSQIVNDFQKGDIAEGYSVSREKKESFPLTVTSAQKNPTAFYLCASSLSGGLFFGPGTRLTVL.

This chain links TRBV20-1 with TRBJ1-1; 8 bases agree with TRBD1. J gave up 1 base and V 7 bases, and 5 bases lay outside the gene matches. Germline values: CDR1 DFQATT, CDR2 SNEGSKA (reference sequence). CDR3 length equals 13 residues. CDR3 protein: CSGVQGGNTEAFF. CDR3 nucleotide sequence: TGCAGTGGGGTACAGGGGGGGAACACTGAAGCTTTCTTT.